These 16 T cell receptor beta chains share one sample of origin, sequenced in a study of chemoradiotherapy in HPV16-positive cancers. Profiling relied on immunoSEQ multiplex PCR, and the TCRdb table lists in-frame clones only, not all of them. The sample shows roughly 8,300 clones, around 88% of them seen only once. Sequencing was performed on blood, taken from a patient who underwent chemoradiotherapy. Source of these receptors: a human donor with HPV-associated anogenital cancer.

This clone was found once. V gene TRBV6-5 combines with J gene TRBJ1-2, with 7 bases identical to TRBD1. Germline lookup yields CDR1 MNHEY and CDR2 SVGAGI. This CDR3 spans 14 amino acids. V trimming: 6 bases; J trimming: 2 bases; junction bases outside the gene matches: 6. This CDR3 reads CASSSETGNYGYTF. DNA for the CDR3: TGTGCCAGCAGCTCTGAGACAGGGAACTATGGCTACACCTTC.

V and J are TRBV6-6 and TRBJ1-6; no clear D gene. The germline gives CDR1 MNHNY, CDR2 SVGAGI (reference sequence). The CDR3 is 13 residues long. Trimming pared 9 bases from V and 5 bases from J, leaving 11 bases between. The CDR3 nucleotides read TGTGCCAGTAAGACCCAGAATAATTCACCCCTCCACTTT. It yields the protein CASKTQNNSPLHF.

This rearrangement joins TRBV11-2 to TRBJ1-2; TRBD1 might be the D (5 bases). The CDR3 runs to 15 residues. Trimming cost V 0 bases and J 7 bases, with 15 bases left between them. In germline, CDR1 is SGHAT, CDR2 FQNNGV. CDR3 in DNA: TGTGCCAGCAGCTTAGACTCCGGGGGGTCCTTTGGCTACACCTTC. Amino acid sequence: CASSLDSGGSFGYTF.

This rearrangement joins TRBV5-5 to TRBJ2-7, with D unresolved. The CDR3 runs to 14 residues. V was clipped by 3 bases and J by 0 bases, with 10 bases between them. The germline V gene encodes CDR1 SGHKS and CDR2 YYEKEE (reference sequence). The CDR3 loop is CASSSWADSYEQYF. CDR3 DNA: TGTGCCAGCAGCTCCTGGGCCGACTCCTACGAGCAGTACTTC.

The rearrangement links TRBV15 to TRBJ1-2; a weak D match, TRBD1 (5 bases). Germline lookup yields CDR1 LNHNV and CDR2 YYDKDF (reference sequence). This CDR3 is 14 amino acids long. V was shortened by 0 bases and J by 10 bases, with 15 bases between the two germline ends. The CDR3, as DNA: TGTGCCACCAGCAGAGATGAGGGACGAGAGAACTACACCTTC. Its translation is CATSRDEGRENYTF.

CDR3 protein: CASSLSVQSGGETQYF. The CDR3 DNA is TGCGCCAGCAGCTTAAGCGTCCAAAGCGGGGGGGAGACCCAGTACTTC. The V gene is TRBV5-1, the J gene TRBJ2-5, with 9 positions matching TRBD2. Trimming at V came to 2 bases and at J to 5 bases, leaving 10 bases not matched to a gene. The germline gives CDR1 SGHRS, CDR2 YFSETQ. The CDR3 runs 16 residues.

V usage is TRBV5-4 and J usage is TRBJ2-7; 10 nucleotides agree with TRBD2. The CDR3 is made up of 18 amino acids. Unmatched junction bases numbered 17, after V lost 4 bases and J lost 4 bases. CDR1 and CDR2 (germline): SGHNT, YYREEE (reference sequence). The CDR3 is CASSPGGQLQTSGYEQYV. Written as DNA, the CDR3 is TGTGCCAGCAGCCCTGGGGGACAGCTCCAGACTAGCGGGTACGAGCAGTACGTC.

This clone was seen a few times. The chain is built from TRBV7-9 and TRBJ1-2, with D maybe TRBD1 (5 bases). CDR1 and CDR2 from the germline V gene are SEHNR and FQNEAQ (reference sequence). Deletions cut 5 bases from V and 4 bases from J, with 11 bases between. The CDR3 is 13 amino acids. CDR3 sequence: CASSPSGSYGYTF. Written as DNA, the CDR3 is TGTGCCAGCAGCCCCTCAGGGAGCTATGGCTACACCTTC.

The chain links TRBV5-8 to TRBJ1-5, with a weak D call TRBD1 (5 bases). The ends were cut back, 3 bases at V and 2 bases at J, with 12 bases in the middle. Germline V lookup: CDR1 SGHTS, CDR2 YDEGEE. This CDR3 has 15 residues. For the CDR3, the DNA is TGTGCCAGCAGCTCACTGGACAACCGCAATCAGCCCCAGCATTTT. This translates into CASSSLDNRNQPQHF.

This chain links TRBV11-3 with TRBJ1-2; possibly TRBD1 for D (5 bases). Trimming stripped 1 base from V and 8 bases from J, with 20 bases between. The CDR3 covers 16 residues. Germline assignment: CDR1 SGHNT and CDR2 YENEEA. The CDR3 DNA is TGTGCCAGCAGCTTAGTCCTCGGTTGTAGGGGAGTAGGCTACACCTTC. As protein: CASSLVLGCRGVGYTF.

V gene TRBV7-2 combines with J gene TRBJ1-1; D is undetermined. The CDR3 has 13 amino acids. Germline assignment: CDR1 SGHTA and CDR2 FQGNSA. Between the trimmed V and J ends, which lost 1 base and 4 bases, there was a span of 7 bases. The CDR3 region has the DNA TGTGCCAGCAGCTTAGTTACAGTCACTGAAGCTTTCTTT. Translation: CASSLVTVTEAFF.

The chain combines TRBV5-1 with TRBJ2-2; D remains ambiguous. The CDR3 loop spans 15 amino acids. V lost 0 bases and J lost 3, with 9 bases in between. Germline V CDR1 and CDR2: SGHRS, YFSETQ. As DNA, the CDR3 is TGCGCCAGCAGCTTGGTCGTAAGTGACACCGGGGAGCTGTTTTTT. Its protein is CASSLVVSDTGELFF.

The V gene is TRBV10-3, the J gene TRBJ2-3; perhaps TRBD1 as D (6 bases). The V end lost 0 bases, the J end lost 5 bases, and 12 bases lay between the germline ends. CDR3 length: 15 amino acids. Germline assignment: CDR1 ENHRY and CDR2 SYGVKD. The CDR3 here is CAISESSRGGDTQYF. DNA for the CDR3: TGTGCCATCAGTGAGTCGTCCAGGGGTGGAGATACGCAGTATTTT.

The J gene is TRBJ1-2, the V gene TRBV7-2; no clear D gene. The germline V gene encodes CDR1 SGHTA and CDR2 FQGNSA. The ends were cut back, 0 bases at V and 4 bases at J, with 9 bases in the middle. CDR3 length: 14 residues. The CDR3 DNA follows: TGTGCCAGCAGCTTAGCGCGCGGAGGCTATGGCTACACCTTC. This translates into CASSLARGGYGYTF.

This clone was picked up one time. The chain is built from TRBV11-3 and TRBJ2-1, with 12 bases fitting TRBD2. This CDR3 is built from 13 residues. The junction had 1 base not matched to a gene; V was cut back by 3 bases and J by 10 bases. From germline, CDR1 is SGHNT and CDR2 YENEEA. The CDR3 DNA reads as TGTGCCAGCAGCTTTACTAGCGGGGGGGAGCAGTTCTTC. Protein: CASSFTSGGEQFF.

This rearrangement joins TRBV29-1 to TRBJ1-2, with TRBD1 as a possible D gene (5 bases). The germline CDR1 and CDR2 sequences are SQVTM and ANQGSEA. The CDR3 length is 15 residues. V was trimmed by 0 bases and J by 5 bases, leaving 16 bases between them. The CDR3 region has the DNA TGCAGCGTTGAAGAAGAGGAAGGGGTAGGGTATGGCTACACCTTC. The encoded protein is CSVEEEEGVGYGYTF.